The present T cell receptor beta chain was sequenced within a study of OX40 agonist ivuxolimab in advanced cancers. Excluded were patients having autoimmune disease history or systemic immunosuppression. Repertoires were generated with immunoSEQ multiplex PCR, while TCRdb's copy carries only in-frame clones and drops some. This table holds over 75,000 clones, roughly 90% found once. Regarding this clone: What it recognizes is unknown.

Germline lookup yields CDR1 SNHLY and CDR2 FYNNEI. The CDR3 has 15 residues. V trimming: 5 bases; J trimming: 0 bases; junction bases outside the gene matches: 4. Study-level results: Partial responders dosed at 0.1-3.0 mg/kg displayed clonal expansion ranking among the lowest. At 0.1 to 3.0 mg/kg and by week 6, CD4+ and CD8+ T cells in the blood had expanded clonally.

The specimen was CD4+ or CD8+ T cells sorted from blood, collected in a trial of the OX40 agonist ivuxolimab. The source is an adult with an advanced solid tumor such as melanoma, head and neck, liver or kidney cancer. The gene calls are TRBV2 and TRBJ1-5; TRBD1 agrees at 7 bases. The CDR3 bases are TGTGCCAGCAGTCCACAGGGGTTTAGCAATCAGCCCCAGCATTTT. Amino acids: CASSPQGFSNQPQHF. The entire variable domain, with the rest obtained from reference TRBV2 and TRBJ1-5, is as follows: EPEVTQTPSHQVTQMGQEVILRCVPISNHLYFYWYRQILGQKVEFLVSFYNNEISEKSEIFDDQFSVERPDGSNFTLKIRSTKLEDSAMYFCASSPQGFSNQPQHFGDGTRLSIL.